This T cell receptor beta chain was documented in a study of blood T cell repertoires in COVID-19. The overall study: The United States, Italy and Spain were the sources of the acute and convalescent COVID-19 samples. PBMCs, B-cell-depleted T cells, or T cells provided the cDNA or gDNA that made up the material.

The CDR3 loop spans 15 amino acids. The V end lost 4 bases, the J end lost 7 bases, and 14 bases lay between the germline ends. Germline V gives CDR1 MGHRA, CDR2 YSYEKL. Authors' data handling: Researchers report that nucleated cell counts were estimated from reference gene primer amplification. Sequencing was performed with immunoSEQ multiplex PCR; in TCRdb, only in-frame clones are kept and a portion is missing. V, J and clone size derive from that table, while D and trimming were established from the DNA sequence. This table has tens of thousands of clones, around 80% appearing once. The sequenced sample was peripheral blood. This sequence originates from a woman aged 60-75 years with acute or convalescent COVID-19. The chain combines TRBV4-1 with TRBJ1-6; D perhaps matches TRBD1 (5 bases). The CDR3 region has the DNA TGCGCCAGCAGCCGCAACCGGGACTCCAATTCACCCCTCCACTTT. Translated: CASSRNRDSNSPLHF.